A selection of T cell receptor beta chains follows, all from one sample in a study of blood T cell repertoires in COVID-19. TCRdb keeps only in-frame clones here, not all; method: immunoSEQ multiplex PCR. The table lists approximately 360,000 clones, 80% to 85% of them singletons. Sequenced sample: PBMCs or T cells enriched from blood (not recorded which). Source of these receptors: a woman between 50 and 59 years old who had recovered from COVID-19. Each CDR3 is given with its conserved first and last residue. The D gene is left open where the match is weak.

>TRBJ2-1|-|TRBV11-3
CASSRVLSSYNEQFF
>TRBJ2-7|-|TRBV7-2
CASSDSISSYEQYF
>TRBJ2-5|TRBD2|TRBV7-9
CASSLGLAGAETQYF
>TRBJ1-1|-|TRBV7-3
CASSLDMNTEAFF
>TRBJ2-7|-|TRBV6-5
CASSYTTAYEQYF
>TRBJ2-3|TRBD1|TRBV30
CAWSSQEVAGQATDTQYF
>TRBJ2-1|TRBD1|TRBV11-3
CASSKTGTDNNEQFF
>TRBJ2-3|-|TRBV13
CASSPYHETDTQYF
>TRBJ2-5|TRBD2|TRBV5-1
CASSTGTSGRGETQYF
>TRBJ1-2|-|TRBV10-3
CASLQPTGQTNYGYTF
>TRBJ2-1|TRBD2|TRBV2
CASSVTSGSGEQFF
>TRBJ2-1|-|TRBV27
CASRPPGSYNEQFF
>TRBJ1-2|-|TRBV2
CASNGGTYGYTF
>TRBJ2-7|-|TRBV25-1
CASSKFSSYEQYF
>TRBJ1-2|-|TRBV19
CASSPRDTYGYTF
>TRBJ1-1|TRBD1|TRBV29-1
CSAQDRVRGAFF
>TRBJ2-1|TRBD2|TRBV30
CAWNGGRGNEQFF
>TRBJ1-2|TRBD1|TRBV4-3
CASSPRDRTYGYTF
>TRBJ2-1|-|TRBV5-1
CASSFEGTSVPREQFF
>TRBJ1-2|-|TRBV4-1
CASSQDRGEGVLRGYTF
>TRBJ1-1|-|TRBV7-9
CASSLWGDTEAFF
>TRBJ2-2|TRBD1|TRBV3-1/TRBV3-2
CASSQDWWTGNTGELFF
>TRBJ1-1|-|TRBV7-2
CASSLADIVGVGAFF
>TRBJ1-6|-|TRBV5-6
CASSLAVYAGSSYNSPLHF
>TRBJ1-2|TRBD1|TRBV24-1
CATSDPDRGHGYTF
>TRBJ2-7|-|TRBV27
CASTPTGNSYEQYF
>TRBJ1-2|-|TRBV5-5
CASSLVPTGGADDGYTF
>TRBJ1-4|-|TRBV6-2/TRBV6-3
CASSPVDEKLFF
>TRBJ1-2|-|TRBV20-1
CSASLANYGYTF
>TRBJ2-2|-|TRBV10-3
CAIEDSTGELFF
>TRBJ2-7|-|TRBV5-6
CASSWGPSYEQYF
>TRBJ1-6|TRBD1|TRBV30
CAQQGPQKNSPLHF
>TRBJ2-1|TRBD2|TRBV4-2
CASSQLAGANNEQFF
>TRBJ2-2|-|TRBV19
CASTGSAANTGELFF
>TRBJ2-5|TRBD2|TRBV4-2
CASSQDVAGGLQETQYF
>TRBJ1-1|-|TRBV7-2
CASSPVGGAEAFF
>TRBJ1-6|-|TRBV18
CASSLGVAPGSSPLHF
>TRBJ1-1|-|TRBV12-3/TRBV12-4
CASRRESGTEAFF
>TRBJ1-5|TRBD1|TRBV19
CASRGTGVGQPQHF
>TRBJ1-4|-|TRBV18
CASSPLEGNTYATNEKLFF
>TRBJ1-1|-|TRBV7-2
CASSLGGGPRSGTEAFF
>TRBJ1-1|TRBD1|TRBV27
CASSLNTGGYTEAFF
>TRBJ1-2|-|TRBV4-1
CASSQEFTVNYGYTF
>TRBJ2-5|TRBD2|TRBV7-6
CASSPQVAGTQETQYF
>TRBJ1-3|-|TRBV9
CASSLNTGVGNTIYF
>TRBJ2-3|-|TRBV14
CASSQDLLADTQYF
>TRBJ1-2|-|TRBV19
CASSITAYGYTF
>TRBJ2-1|TRBD2|TRBV7-9
CASSPPGTSGTNEQFF
>TRBJ1-1|TRBD1|TRBV5-1
CASMWTGESAEAFF
>TRBJ2-7|TRBD1|TRBV19
CASSGQGWGEQYF
>TRBJ1-2|-|TRBV4-3
CASSQDQDSYYGYTF
>TRBJ1-5|-|TRBV19
CASSIGQTGNQPQHF
>TRBJ2-1|TRBD2|TRBV3-1/TRBV3-2
CASSQDLAGGGYNEQFF